The sequence of this TCR beta chain was determined in a study of tumor and adjacent non-tumor tissue in lung cancer. This sample's RNA came from whole unsorted tissue. The germline V gene has CDR1 DFQATT and CDR2 SNEGSKA (reference sequence). CDR3 length equals 13 residues. The V gene end was trimmed by 4 bases and the J gene end by 6 bases; junction bases not matched to a gene: 6. A modified ARM-PCR protocol with three rounds of nested PCR amplified TCRbeta. TCRdb analysed the multiplex PCR reads with MiXCR anew, one entry per CDR3 protein. Among 55,000 to 75,000 distinct CDR3 sequences, almost 60% were seen once, and the ten largest hold 20%.

The sample taken for sequencing was lung tumor tissue. This receptor was taken from a man in his fifties or sixties with non-small cell lung cancer. The chain employs TRBV20-1 and TRBJ2-7; the match to TRBD1 covers 10 bases. CDR3 sequence (DNA): TGCAGTGCTACCGGGACAGGGGTCAGCGAGCAGTACTTC. It translates to CSATGTGVSEQYF.